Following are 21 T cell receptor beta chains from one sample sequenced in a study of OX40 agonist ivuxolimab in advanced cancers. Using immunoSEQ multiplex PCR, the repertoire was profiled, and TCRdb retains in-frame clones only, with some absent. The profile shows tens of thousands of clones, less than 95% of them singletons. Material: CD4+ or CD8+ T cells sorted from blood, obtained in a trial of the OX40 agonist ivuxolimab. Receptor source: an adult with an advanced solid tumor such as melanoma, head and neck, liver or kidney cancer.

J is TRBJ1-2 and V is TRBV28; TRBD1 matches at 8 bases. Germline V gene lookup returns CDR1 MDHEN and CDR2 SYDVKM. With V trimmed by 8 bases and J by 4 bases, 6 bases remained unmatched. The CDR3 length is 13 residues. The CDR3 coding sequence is TGTGCCAGCTTGGACAGGGTCTCCTATGGCTACACCTTC. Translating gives CASLDRVSYGYTF.

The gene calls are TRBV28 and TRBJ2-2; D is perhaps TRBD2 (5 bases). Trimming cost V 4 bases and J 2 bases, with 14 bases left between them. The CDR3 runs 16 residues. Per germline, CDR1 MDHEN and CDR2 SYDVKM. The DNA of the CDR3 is TGTGCCAGCAGTTCCCAGTCTAGCTCAAACACCGGGGAGCTGTTTTTT. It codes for CASSSQSSSNTGELFF.

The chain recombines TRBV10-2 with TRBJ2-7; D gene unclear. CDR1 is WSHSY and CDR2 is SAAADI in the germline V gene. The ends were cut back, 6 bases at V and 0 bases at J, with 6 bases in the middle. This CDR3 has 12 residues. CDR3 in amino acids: CASSLSSYEQYF. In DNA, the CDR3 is TGCGCCAGCAGCCTAAGCTCCTACGAGCAGTACTTC.

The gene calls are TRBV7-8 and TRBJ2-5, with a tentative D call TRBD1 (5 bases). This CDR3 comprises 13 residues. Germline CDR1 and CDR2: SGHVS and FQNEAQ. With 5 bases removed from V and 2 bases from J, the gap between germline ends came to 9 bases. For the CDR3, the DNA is TGTGCCAGCAGCGGACACGTGCAAGAGACCCAGTACTTC. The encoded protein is CASSGHVQETQYF.

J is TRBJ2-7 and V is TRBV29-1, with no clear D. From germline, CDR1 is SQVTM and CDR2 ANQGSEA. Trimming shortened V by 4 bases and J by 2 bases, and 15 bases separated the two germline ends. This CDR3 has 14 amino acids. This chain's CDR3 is CSVATRSVPYEQYF. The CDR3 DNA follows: TGCAGCGTTGCAACTCGGAGCGTCCCCTACGAGCAGTACTTC.

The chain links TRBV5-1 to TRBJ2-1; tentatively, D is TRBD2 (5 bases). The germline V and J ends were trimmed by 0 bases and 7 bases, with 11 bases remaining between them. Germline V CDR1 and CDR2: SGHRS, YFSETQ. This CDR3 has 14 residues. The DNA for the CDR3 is TGCGCCAGCAGCTTGGCGGTCACGGGGAATGAGCAGTTCTTC. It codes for CASSLAVTGNEQFF.

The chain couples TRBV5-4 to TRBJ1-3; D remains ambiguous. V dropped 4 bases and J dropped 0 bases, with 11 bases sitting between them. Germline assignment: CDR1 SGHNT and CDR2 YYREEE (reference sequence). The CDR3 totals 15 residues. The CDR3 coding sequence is TGTGCCAGCAGCGGCAACAGAGGCTCTGGAAACACCATATATTTT. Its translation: CASSGNRGSGNTIYF.

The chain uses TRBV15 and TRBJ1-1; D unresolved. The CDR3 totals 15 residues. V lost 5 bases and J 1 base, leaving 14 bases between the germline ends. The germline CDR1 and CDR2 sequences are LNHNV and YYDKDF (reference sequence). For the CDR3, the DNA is TGTGCCACCAGCTCGCGGGCCTATTCGAACACTGAAGCTTTCTTT. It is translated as CATSSRAYSNTEAFF.

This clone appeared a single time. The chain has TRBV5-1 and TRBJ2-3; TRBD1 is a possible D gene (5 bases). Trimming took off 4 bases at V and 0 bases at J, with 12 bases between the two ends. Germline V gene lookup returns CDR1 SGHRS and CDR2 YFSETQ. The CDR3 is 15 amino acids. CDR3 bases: TGCGCCAGCAGCATCTGGACATCTAGCACAGATACGCAGTATTTT. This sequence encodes CASSIWTSSTDTQYF.

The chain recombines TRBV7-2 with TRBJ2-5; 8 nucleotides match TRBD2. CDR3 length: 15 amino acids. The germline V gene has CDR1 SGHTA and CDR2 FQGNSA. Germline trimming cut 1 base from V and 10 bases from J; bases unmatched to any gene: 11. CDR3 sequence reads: CASSLGSGRAGFQYF. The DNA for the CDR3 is TGTGCCAGCAGCTTAGGGTCCGGGAGGGCCGGGTTCCAGTACTTC.

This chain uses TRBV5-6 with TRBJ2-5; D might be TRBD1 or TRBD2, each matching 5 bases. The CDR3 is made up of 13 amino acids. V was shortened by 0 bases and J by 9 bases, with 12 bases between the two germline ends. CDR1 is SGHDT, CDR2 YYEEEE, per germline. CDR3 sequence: CASSLGRDGAQYF. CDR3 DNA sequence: TGTGCCAGCAGCTTGGGACGGGACGGGGCCCAGTACTTC. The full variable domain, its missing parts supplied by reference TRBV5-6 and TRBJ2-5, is DAGVTQSPTHLIKTRGQQVTLRCSPKSGHDTVSWYQQALGQGPQFIFQYYEEEERQRGNFPDRFSGHQFPNYSSELNVNALLLGDSALYLCASSLGRDGAQYFGPGTRLLVL.

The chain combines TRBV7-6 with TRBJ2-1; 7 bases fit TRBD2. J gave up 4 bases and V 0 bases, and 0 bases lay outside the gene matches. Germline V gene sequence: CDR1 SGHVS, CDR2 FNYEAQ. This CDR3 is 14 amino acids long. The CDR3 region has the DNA TGTGCCAGCAGCTTAGCGGGAGGGTACAATGAGCAGTTCTTC. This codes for CASSLAGGYNEQFF.

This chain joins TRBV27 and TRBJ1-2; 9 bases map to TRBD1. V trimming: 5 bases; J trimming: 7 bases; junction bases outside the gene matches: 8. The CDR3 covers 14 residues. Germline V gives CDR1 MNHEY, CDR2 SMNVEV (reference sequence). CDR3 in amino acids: CASSTPGQGSGYTF. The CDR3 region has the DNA TGTGCCAGCAGTACCCCGGGACAGGGTTCTGGCTACACCTTC.

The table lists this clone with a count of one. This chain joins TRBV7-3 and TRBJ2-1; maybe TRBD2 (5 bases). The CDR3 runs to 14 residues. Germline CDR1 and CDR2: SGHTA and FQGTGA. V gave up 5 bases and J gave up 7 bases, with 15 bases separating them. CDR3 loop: CASSPGVARNEQFF. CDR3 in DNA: TGTGCCAGCAGCCCCGGGGTAGCGAGGAATGAGCAGTTCTTC.

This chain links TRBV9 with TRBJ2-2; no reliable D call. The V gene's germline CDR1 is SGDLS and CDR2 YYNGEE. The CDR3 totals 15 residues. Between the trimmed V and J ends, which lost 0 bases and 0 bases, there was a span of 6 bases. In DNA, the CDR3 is TGTGCCAGCAGCGTAGCAGTTTCGAACACCGGGGAGCTGTTTTTT. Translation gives CASSVAVSNTGELFF.

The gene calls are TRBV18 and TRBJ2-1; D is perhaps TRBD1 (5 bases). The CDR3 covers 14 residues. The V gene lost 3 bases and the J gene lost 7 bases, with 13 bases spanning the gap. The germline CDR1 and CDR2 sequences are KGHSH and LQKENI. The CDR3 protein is CASSPRQGGNEQFF. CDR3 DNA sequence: TGTGCCAGCTCACCGAGGCAGGGTGGGAATGAGCAGTTCTTC.

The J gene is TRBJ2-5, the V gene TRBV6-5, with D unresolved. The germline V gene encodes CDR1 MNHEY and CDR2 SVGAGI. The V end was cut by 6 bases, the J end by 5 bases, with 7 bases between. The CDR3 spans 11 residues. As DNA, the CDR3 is TGTGCCAGCAGAGGGTGGGAGACCCAGTACTTC. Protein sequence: CASRGWETQYF.

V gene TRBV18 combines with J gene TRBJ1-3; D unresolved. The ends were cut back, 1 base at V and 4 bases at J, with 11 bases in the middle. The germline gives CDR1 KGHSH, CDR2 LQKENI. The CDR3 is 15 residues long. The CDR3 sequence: CASSPQRLEGNTIYF. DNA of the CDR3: TGTGCCAGCTCACCACAGCGGCTGGAAGGAAACACCATATATTTT.

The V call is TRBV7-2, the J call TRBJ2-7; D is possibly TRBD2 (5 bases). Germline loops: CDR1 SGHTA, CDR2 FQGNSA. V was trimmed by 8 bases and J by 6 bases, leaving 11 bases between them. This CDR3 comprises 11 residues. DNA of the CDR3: TGTGCCAGCCGGACTCTATCCGAGCAGTACTTC. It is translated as CASRTLSEQYF.

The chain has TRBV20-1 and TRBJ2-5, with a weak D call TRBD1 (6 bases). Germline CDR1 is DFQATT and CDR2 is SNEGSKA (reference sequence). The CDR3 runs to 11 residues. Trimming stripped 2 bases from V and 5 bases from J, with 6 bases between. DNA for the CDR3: TGCAGTGCTAGAAGGGGGGAGACCCAGTACTTC. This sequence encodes CSARRGETQYF.

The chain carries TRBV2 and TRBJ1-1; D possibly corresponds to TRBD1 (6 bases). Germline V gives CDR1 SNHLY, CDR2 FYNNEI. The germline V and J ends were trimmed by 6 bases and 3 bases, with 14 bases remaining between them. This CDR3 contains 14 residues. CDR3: CASSRSDSHTEAFF. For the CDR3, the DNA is TGTGCCAGCAGCCGCTCGGACAGCCACACTGAAGCTTTCTTT.